Below are 4 T cell receptor beta chains sequenced from a single sample in a study of PD-1 blockade in classical Hodgkin lymphoma. Patients all relapsed after autologous stem cell transplantation, and there was variation in brentuximab vedotin exposure. Sequencing was performed with immunoSEQ multiplex PCR; in TCRdb, only in-frame clones are kept and a portion is missing. The sample yields some 23,000 clones, over 60% seen once. The sample consisted of peripheral blood mononuclear cells (PBMCs), taken at baseline. The origin of the receptors is a human donor with classical Hodgkin lymphoma.

This sequence joins TRBV19 and TRBJ2-2, with a possible D match to TRBD1 (6 bases). V lost 2 bases, J lost 0 bases, and 10 bases lay in between. The length of the CDR3 is 16 residues. Germline V gene sequence: CDR1 LNHDA, CDR2 SQIVND (reference sequence). Here the CDR3 reads CASSILPGANTGELFF. CDR3 sequence (DNA): TGTGCCAGTAGTATACTACCAGGGGCGAACACCGGGGAGCTGTTTTTT.

The chain joins TRBV6-1 to TRBJ1-5; 8 bases fit TRBD1. Germline lookup yields CDR1 MNHNS and CDR2 SASEGT. V lost 1 base, J lost 6 bases, and 5 bases stayed unmatched. The CDR3 sequence is 15 residues long. CDR3 region: CASSEDPGGGQPQHF. The CDR3, as DNA: TGTGCCAGCAGTGAAGACCCAGGGGGCGGTCAGCCCCAGCATTTT.

This clone appeared a few times. The chain carries TRBV19 and TRBJ2-1; TRBD2 matches 13 bases. The CDR3 totals 15 residues. V was pared by 3 bases and J by 10 bases, with 6 bases of the junction left unmatched. Germline V gene data show CDR1 as LNHDA and CDR2 as SQIVND (reference sequence). Here the CDR3 reads CASSMGLAGYAEQFF. Here the CDR3 DNA reads TGTGCCAGTAGTATGGGACTAGCGGGGTATGCGGAGCAGTTCTTC.

This clone was seen a handful of times. V and J are TRBV28 and TRBJ2-5, with TRBD2 as a possible D gene (6 bases). The germline gives CDR1 MDHEN, CDR2 SYDVKM. CDR3 size: 15 residues. Deletions cut 4 bases from V and 4 bases from J, with 16 bases between. CDR3 nucleotides: TGTGCCAGCAGTTGGACCGGGTTGGGGGGAGAGACCCAGTACTTC. It specifies CASSWTGLGGETQYF.